The next 5 T cell receptor beta chains were all read from a single sample in a study of beta chain features in type 1 diabetes. General study findings and limits: TCRB CDR3s from Type 1 diabetes patients were moderately but significantly shorter in all four CD4+ subsets.

Which antigens these TCRs recognize remains unknown. Since all of the isolated RNA was reverse transcribed, expressed TCRB transcripts were what got sequenced. Using immunoSEQ multiplex PCR, the repertoire was profiled, and TCRdb retains in-frame clones only, with some absent. The data contain a few hundred thousand clones, more than 13% of them singletons. Sequencing was performed on naive CD4+ T cells from blood. These receptors all come from a man aged 30 to 45 with type 1 diabetes.

The chain has TRBV25-1 and TRBJ2-7; 7 bases align to TRBD1. The CDR3 runs 14 residues. CDR1 MGHDK and CDR2 SYGVNS come from the germline V gene. After removal of 7 bases from V and 2 bases from J, the junction contained 8 bases not matched to a gene. DNA of the CDR3: TGTGCCAGCATGCCCCCCGGGACAGCCTACGAGCAGTACTTC. Translating gives CASMPPGTAYEQYF.

This rearrangement joins TRBV28 to TRBJ1-5; tentative D call: TRBD1 (5 bases). The CDR3 extends over 12 amino acids. Germline values: CDR1 MDHEN, CDR2 SYDVKM. Trimming removed 5 bases at V and 6 bases at J, with 8 bases between. The DNA of the CDR3 is TGTGCCAGCAGTCCCCAGGGTCAGCCCCAGCATTTT. This gives the protein CASSPQGQPQHF. The variable domain in full, completed from reference TRBV28 and TRBJ1-5, reads DVKVTQSSRYLVKRTGEKVFLECVQDMDHENMFWYRQDPGLGLRLIYFSYDVKMKEKGDIPEGYSVSREKKERFSLILESASTNQTSMYLCASSPQGQPQHFGDGTRLSIL.

The CDR3 is CASSRQNSYEQYF. As DNA, the CDR3 is TGTGCCAGCAGCCGACAGAACTCCTACGAGCAGTACTTC. The J gene is TRBJ2-7, the V gene TRBV6-5; possibly TRBD1 for D (5 bases). Trimming removed 6 bases from V and 0 bases from J, with 9 bases in between. The CDR3 loop spans 13 amino acids. Germline assignment: CDR1 MNHEY and CDR2 SVGAGI.

The chain has TRBV2 and TRBJ2-3; D is unclear. CDR3 length: 14 residues. The V end lost 4 bases, the J end lost 2 bases, and 10 bases lay between the germline ends. Germline V gives CDR1 SNHLY, CDR2 FYNNEI. The DNA for the CDR3 is TGTGCCAGCAGTGGAGTACTAACCACAGATACGCAGTATTTT. Encoded protein: CASSGVLTTDTQYF. The full variable domain, completed using reference TRBV2 and TRBJ2-3, is EPEVTQTPSHQVTQMGQEVILRCVPISNHLYFYWYRQILGQKVEFLVSFYNNEISEKSEIFDDQFSVERPDGSNFTLKIRSTKLEDSAMYFCASSGVLTTDTQYFGPGTRLTVL.

This clone was found a few times. The chain joins TRBV9 to TRBJ2-7, with 7 bases fitting TRBD2. CDR3 length: 14 residues. CDR1 is SGDLS, CDR2 YYNGEE, per germline. Germline trimming cut 0 bases from V and 3 bases from J; bases unmatched to any gene: 3. As DNA, the CDR3 is TGTGCCAGCAGCGTAGATGGACTAGGCTACGAGCAGTACTTC. Its translation is CASSVDGLGYEQYF.